These 10 T cell receptor beta chains originate from one sample sequenced in a study of shared clonotypes between healthy human individuals. Libraries were prepared by immunoSEQ multiplex PCR; TCRdb keeps only in-frame clonotypes and omits some of them. This table has over 1.5 million clones, around 98% appearing once. The sequenced sample consisted of naive CD4+ T cells sorted from blood. Subset meaning: CD45RA+ positively selected. The receptors derive from a man between 25 and 39 years old in good health.

The genes are TRBV18 and TRBJ1-2, with unresolved D. Deletions cut 5 bases from V and 7 bases from J, with 14 bases between. Germline V CDR1 and CDR2: KGHSH, LQKENI. The CDR3 consists of 13 residues. The CDR3 region has the DNA TGTGCCAGCTCAGAGGACGGGCAGGCTGGCTACACCTTC. As protein: CASSEDGQAGYTF.

The chain is built from TRBV5-4 and TRBJ2-2; 8 bases are shared with TRBD2. Trimming at V came to 0 bases and at J to 5 bases, leaving 6 bases not matched to a gene. Per germline, CDR1 SGHNT and CDR2 YYREEE (reference sequence). The CDR3 is made up of 16 amino acids. CDR3 sequence: CASSLERGGRTGELFF. The CDR3 nucleotides read TGTGCCAGCAGCTTGGAGAGGGGCGGGAGGACCGGGGAGCTGTTTTTT. Using reference TRBV5-4 and TRBJ2-2 for the parts outside the CDR3, the full variable domain is ETGVTQSPTHLIKTRGQQVTLRCSSQSGHNTVSWYQQALGQGPQFIFQYYREEENGRGNFPPRFSGLQFPNYSSELNVNALELDDSALYLCASSLERGGRTGELFFGEGSRLTVL.

The chain couples TRBV25-1 to TRBJ2-7; TRBD2 matches at 13 bases. The germline CDR1 and CDR2 sequences are MGHDK and SYGVNS. V was clipped by 4 bases and J by 3 bases; unmatched bases: 3. CDR3 length: 15 residues. This CDR3 reads CASSVRLAGGYEQYF. CDR3 DNA sequence: TGTGCCAGCAGTGTCCGACTAGCGGGAGGCTACGAGCAGTACTTC.

The rearrangement links TRBV2 to TRBJ2-7, with 9 nucleotides matching TRBD2. Germline loops: CDR1 SNHLY, CDR2 FYNNEI. The CDR3 runs to 13 residues. Trimming at V came to 7 bases and at J to 6 bases, leaving 7 bases not matched to a gene. CDR3 DNA: TGTGCCAGCAAGGGTAGCGGGAGCGGCGAGCAGTACTTC. Its protein is CASKGSGSGEQYF.

The chain combines TRBV4-1 with TRBJ1-1; unclear D gene. V lost 1 base and J 6 bases, leaving 9 bases between the germline ends. The germline V gene encodes CDR1 MGHRA and CDR2 YSYEKL. This CDR3 spans 13 amino acids. Here the CDR3 reads CASSQVTGAEAFF. The CDR3 nucleotides read TGCGCCAGCAGCCAAGTGACGGGAGCTGAAGCTTTCTTT.

The V gene is TRBV4-3, the J gene TRBJ2-3; D is undetermined. From germline, CDR1 is LGHNA and CDR2 YSLEER. This CDR3 is 14 amino acids long. The V and J ends lost 3 bases and 2 bases respectively, with 9 bases between them. DNA of the CDR3: TGCGCCAGCAGCCAGGACGTATTCACAGATACGCAGTATTTT. Residues: CASSQDVFTDTQYF.

The chain combines TRBV28 with TRBJ1-2; 10 bases line up with TRBD1. Germline V gene data show CDR1 as MDHEN and CDR2 as SYDVKM. The CDR3 contains 15 residues. Losses at the gene ends were 2 bases for V and 7 bases for J; bases not matched to a gene: 7. The DNA for the CDR3 is TGTGCCAGCAGTTTAGCCTCCCGGACAGGGGGTGGCTACACCTTC. Protein product: CASSLASRTGGGYTF.

This chain connects TRBV2 to TRBJ2-5; the D gene is possibly TRBD2 (7 bases). Germline V CDR1 and CDR2: SNHLY, FYNNEI. Trimming left V 2 bases short and J 4 bases short, with 14 bases between. The CDR3 runs to 15 residues. CDR3 bases: TGTGCCAGCAGTGAATTACGGGGGGCGGGAGAGACCCAGTACTTC. Encoded protein: CASSELRGAGETQYF.

This chain connects TRBV11-2 to TRBJ1-3; D unclear. The CDR3 extends over 12 amino acids. CDR1 and CDR2 from the germline V gene are SGHAT and FQNNGV. The V gene lost 3 bases and the J gene lost 4 bases, with 4 bases spanning the gap. The CDR3 here is CASSFGGNTIYF. The CDR3 nucleotides read TGTGCCAGCAGCTTCGGCGGAAACACCATATATTTT.

The rearrangement joins TRBV5-1 to TRBJ2-3; 7 bases are a match to TRBD2. Germline V gene lookup returns CDR1 SGHRS and CDR2 YFSETQ. This CDR3 is built from 16 residues. With 0 bases clipped from V and 0 bases from J, the junction kept 4 bases outside the gene matches. The CDR3 reads CASSLGLRGSTDTQYF. The CDR3, as DNA: TGCGCCAGCAGCTTGGGTTTGCGGGGGAGCACAGATACGCAGTATTTT.